This T cell receptor beta chain originates from a study of neoadjuvant nivolumab and ipilimumab in lung cancer. With respect to this clone: Antigen unknown.

Study-level points and caveats: TCR richness and clonality were higher in tumors than adjacent uninvolved lung.

Data came from immunoSEQ multiplex PCR; TCRdb stores just in-frame clones and leaves some out. The sample lists about 8,100 clones, roughly 80% occurring once. The CDR3 runs to 15 residues. The junction had 7 bases not matched to a gene; V was cut back by 6 bases and J by 5 bases. Germline V lookup: CDR1 LNHDA, CDR2 SQIVND (reference sequence). The source of this sequence is an adult with non-small cell lung cancer. The source material was adjacent normal lung tissue, sampled after neoadjuvant nivolumab, alone or with ipilimumab, at or shortly before surgery. This chain joins TRBV19 and TRBJ2-2; the match to TRBD1 covers 9 bases. CDR3 bases: TGTGCCAGTAGGGCCGGGACAGGGTTTACCGGGGAGCTGTTTTTT. Translated, it gives CASRAGTGFTGELFF.